The 14 T cell receptor beta chains listed next were all sequenced from one sample in a study of T cell responses to AZD1222 COVID-19 vaccine. The data were produced by immunoSEQ multiplex PCR, yet TCRdb's version contains in-frame clones alone and is incomplete. The sample contains roughly 120,000 clones, roughly 90% of which appear only once. The sample in question was peripheral blood, obtained on day 0 of MenACWY control vaccination. The receptors come from an adult in good health.

The V gene is TRBV5-1, the J gene TRBJ2-7; 10 bases match TRBD1. CDR3 size: 15 residues. V was clipped by 5 bases and J by 3 bases; unmatched bases: 8. CDR1 and CDR2 (germline): SGHRS, YFSETQ. The CDR3 protein is CASSLWTGGNYEQYF. The CDR3 DNA follows: TGCGCCAGCAGTCTTTGGACAGGGGGAAACTACGAGCAGTACTTC. Combining the CDR3 with reference TRBV5-1 and TRBJ2-7 gives the whole variable domain KAGVTQTPRYLIKTRGQQVTLSCSPISGHRSVSWYQQTPGQGLQFLFEYFSETQRNKGNFPGRFSGRQFSNSRSEMNVSTLELGDSALYLCASSLWTGGNYEQYFGPGTRLTVT.

The chain carries TRBV12-3 or TRBV12-4 and TRBJ2-1; D possibly corresponds to TRBD1 (6 bases). This CDR3 spans 12 amino acids. Trimming took 5 bases from V and 5 from J, leaving 7 bases between them. In DNA, the CDR3 is TGTGCCAGCAGTGACAGGAACAATGAGCAGTTCTTC. Protein sequence: CASSDRNNEQFF.

J is TRBJ1-4 and V is TRBV24-1; D not resolved. The CDR3 spans 14 residues. In germline, CDR1 is KGHDR, CDR2 SFDVKD. The V end was cut by 4 bases, the J end by 0 bases, with 5 bases between. CDR3 residues: CATSEGTTNEKLFF. The CDR3 bases are TGTGCCACCAGTGAAGGTACAACTAATGAAAAACTGTTTTTT.

The chain is built from TRBV29-1 and TRBJ2-7; 8 bases are a match to TRBD1. V lost 7 bases, J lost 4 bases, and 3 bases stayed unmatched. This CDR3 has 11 residues. In germline, CDR1 is SQVTM, CDR2 ANQGSEA. The CDR3 nucleotides are TGCAGCGCAAGACAGGGGTACGAGCAGTACTTC. Protein: CSARQGYEQYF.

The V and J genes are TRBV6-1 and TRBJ1-4; D not certain. The CDR3 length is 13 residues. The V end was cut by 1 base, the J end by 7 bases, with 7 bases between. Germline-derived CDR1 and CDR2 are MNHNS and SASEGT. The CDR3 region has the DNA TGTGCCAGCAGTGAAGGGGCGCGTGAAAAACTGTTTTTT. It specifies CASSEGAREKLFF.

The rearrangement joins TRBV28 to TRBJ1-3; D unresolved. The germline gives CDR1 MDHEN, CDR2 SYDVKM. V lost 4 bases and J lost 2, with 9 bases in between. CDR3 size: 14 residues. Written as DNA, the CDR3 is TGTGCCAGCAGTTCCGGGGTCGCTGGAAACACCATATATTTT. Its translation: CASSSGVAGNTIYF.

The V and J genes are TRBV19 and TRBJ2-3; TRBD1 aligns across 7 bases. Germline V CDR1 and CDR2: LNHDA, SQIVND (reference sequence). The V and J ends lost 3 bases and 1 base, in that order; junction bases with no gene match: 1. This CDR3 has 14 amino acids. This CDR3 reads CASSMGTGTDTQYF. CDR3 sequence (DNA): TGTGCCAGTAGTATGGGGACAGGCACAGATACGCAGTATTTT.

V is TRBV2 and J is TRBJ2-6, with 8 bases identical to TRBD1. From germline, CDR1 is SNHLY and CDR2 FYNNEI. Trimming took 6 bases from V and 0 from J; bases not matched to a gene: 7. There are 17 residues in the CDR3. In DNA, the CDR3 is TGTGCCAGCAGCACCGGGACAGGTAACTCTGGGGCCAACGTCCTGACTTTC. Encoded protein: CASSTGTGNSGANVLTF. The entire variable domain, with the rest obtained from reference TRBV2 and TRBJ2-6, is as follows: EPEVTQTPSHQVTQMGQEVILRCVPISNHLYFYWYRQILGQKVEFLVSFYNNEISEKSEIFDDQFSVERPDGSNFTLKIRSTKLEDSAMYFCASSTGTGNSGANVLTFGAGSRLTVL.

The chain is built from TRBV7-2 and TRBJ2-6; no clear D gene. Germline assignment: CDR1 SGHTA and CDR2 FQGNSA. With 1 base removed from V and 0 bases from J, the gap between germline ends came to 4 bases. This CDR3 spans 15 amino acids. The CDR3 sequence: CASSLVASGANVLTF. In DNA, the CDR3 is TGTGCCAGCAGCTTAGTGGCCTCTGGGGCCAACGTCCTGACTTTC.

This sequence joins TRBV5-4 and TRBJ2-5; TRBD1 matches at 9 bases. Looked up from germline, CDR1 is SGHNT and CDR2 is YYREEE (reference sequence). V was pared by 3 bases and J by 5 bases, with 8 bases of the junction left unmatched. The CDR3 covers 15 residues. DNA for the CDR3: TGTGCCAGCAGCTCCGTCCCAGGACAGGGGGAGACCCAGTACTTC. The encoded protein is CASSSVPGQGETQYF. The full variable domain, its missing parts supplied by reference TRBV5-4 and TRBJ2-5, is ETGVTQSPTHLIKTRGQQVTLRCSSQSGHNTVSWYQQALGQGPQFIFQYYREEENGRGNFPPRFSGLQFPNYSSELNVNALELDDSALYLCASSSVPGQGETQYFGPGTRLLVL.

The rearrangement joins TRBV27 to TRBJ2-3; 8 positions agree with TRBD1. V shed 8 bases, J shed 3 bases, and the junction held 7 bases outside the gene matches. The CDR3 has 14 residues. Germline V CDR1 and CDR2: MNHEY, SMNVEV (reference sequence). CDR3 DNA: TGTGCCAGCCACGACAGGGGTTTAACAGATACGCAGTATTTT. Translation: CASHDRGLTDTQYF.

The V and J genes are TRBV30 and TRBJ2-5; D remains ambiguous. The CDR3 runs to 13 residues. The germline V gene has CDR1 GTSNPN and CDR2 SVGIG (reference sequence). V lost 3 bases to trimming and J lost 2 bases, with 10 bases between them. The chain's CDR3 is CAWSTGPQETQYF. The DNA of the CDR3 is TGTGCCTGGAGCACCGGGCCGCAAGAGACCCAGTACTTC.

This chain connects TRBV5-1 to TRBJ1-2; 7 bases are a match to TRBD1. The CDR3 loop spans 16 amino acids. V trimming: 1 base; J trimming: 1 base; junction bases outside the gene matches: 7. Germline V gives CDR1 SGHRS, CDR2 YFSETQ. CDR3 DNA sequence: TGCGCCAGCAGCTTGTATCAGGGACAGAATAACTATGGCTACACCTTC. Protein sequence: CASSLYQGQNNYGYTF.

The V gene is TRBV5-1, the J gene TRBJ2-7; D remains unclear. Germline CDR1 and CDR2: SGHRS and YFSETQ. The V end was cut by 5 bases, the J end by 3 bases, with 9 bases between. The CDR3 is 12 residues long. The CDR3 sequence is CASRSGGYEQYF. CDR3 sequence (DNA): TGCGCCAGCAGATCTGGTGGCTACGAGCAGTACTTC. Full variable domain (outside the CDR3, taken from reference TRBV5-1 and TRBJ2-7): KAGVTQTPRYLIKTRGQQVTLSCSPISGHRSVSWYQQTPGQGLQFLFEYFSETQRNKGNFPGRFSGRQFSNSRSEMNVSTLELGDSALYLCASRSGGYEQYFGPGTRLTVT.